This paragraph covers one TCR beta chain sequence. The CDR3 length is 16 residues. From germline, CDR1 is SGDLS and CDR2 YYNGEE. Trimming took off 0 bases at V and 6 bases at J, with 17 bases between the two ends. These data are taken from a study of blood T cell repertoires in COVID-19. For the study at large: T cells, B-cell-depleted T cells, or PBMCs provided the cDNA or gDNA that served as material.

In the authors' methods: Counts of nucleated cells, estimated from reference gene primer amplification, were obtained. Clones were sequenced by immunoSEQ multiplex PCR, and TCRdb holds only the in-frame ones, with some missing. Clone size and V and J calls were adopted from that table, with D and trimming inferred from the DNA. The table includes about 270,000 clones, less than 85% detected once. The sample taken for sequencing was peripheral blood. This receptor was identified in a woman in her late teens or twenties with acute or convalescent COVID-19. This sequence joins TRBV9 and TRBJ2-3; possibly TRBD2 for D (7 bases). The CDR3 reads CASSVEGRGGTDTQYF. CDR3 DNA sequence: TGTGCCAGCAGCGTAGAGGGTAGGGGGGGTACGGATACGCAGTATTTT.